This TCR beta chain was sequenced for a study of blood T cell repertoires in COVID-19. At the level of the study: There were acute and convalescent COVID-19 samples, and they came from the United States, Italy and Spain. Sources were T cells, B-cell-depleted T cells, or PBMCs; the material itself was cDNA or gDNA.

V was pared by 1 base and J by 2 bases, with 8 bases between. The CDR3 is 14 residues long. Germline-derived CDR1 and CDR2 are SNHLY and FYNNEI. The repertoire was sequenced with immunoSEQ multiplex PCR; TCRdb's copy has only in-frame clones and lacks some. The table records 150,000 to 200,000 clones, around 80% of them present only once. Input material: peripheral blood. The receptor's source is a woman older than 75 with acute or convalescent COVID-19. The chain links TRBV2 to TRBJ1-2; D possibly corresponds to TRBD1 (5 bases). This chain's CDR3 is CASSEGQRNYGYTF. CDR3 coding DNA: TGTGCCAGCAGTGAAGGACAGAGAAACTATGGCTACACCTTC.